Below, 2 T cell receptor beta chains from the same sample are listed, as sequenced in a study of beta chain features in type 1 diabetes. The whole isolated RNA underwent reverse transcription, so sequencing captured expressed TCRB transcripts. The protocol was immunoSEQ multiplex PCR, while the TCRdb copy is restricted to in-frame clones and leaves out a portion. Of under 850,000 clones in the sample, around 15% were seen once. Study findings and constraints: TCRB CDR3 length was moderately but significantly reduced in all four CD4+ subsets of Type 1 diabetes patients.

These receptors have no identified antigens. The sample comprised naive CD4+ T cells from blood. Receptor source: a man younger than 35 with type 1 diabetes.

This rearrangement joins TRBV30 to TRBJ1-2, with D unclear. Germline V gene data show CDR1 as GTSNPN and CDR2 as SVGIG (reference sequence). Trimming left V 5 bases short and J 7 bases short, with 11 bases between. CDR3 length: 11 amino acids. The CDR3 DNA reads TGTGCCTGGGGACTATCGAGTGGCTACACCTTC. Its protein product is CAWGLSSGYTF.

This clone was seen only a few times. The chain carries TRBV30 and TRBJ2-7; D is unresolved. The length of the CDR3 is 14 residues. The V and J ends lost 2 bases and 3 bases respectively, with 14 bases between them. Germline loops: CDR1 GTSNPN, CDR2 SVGIG (reference sequence). CDR3 region: CAWSKSQASYEQYF. The CDR3 bases are TGTGCCTGGAGTAAGTCCCAGGCCAGCTACGAGCAGTACTTC.